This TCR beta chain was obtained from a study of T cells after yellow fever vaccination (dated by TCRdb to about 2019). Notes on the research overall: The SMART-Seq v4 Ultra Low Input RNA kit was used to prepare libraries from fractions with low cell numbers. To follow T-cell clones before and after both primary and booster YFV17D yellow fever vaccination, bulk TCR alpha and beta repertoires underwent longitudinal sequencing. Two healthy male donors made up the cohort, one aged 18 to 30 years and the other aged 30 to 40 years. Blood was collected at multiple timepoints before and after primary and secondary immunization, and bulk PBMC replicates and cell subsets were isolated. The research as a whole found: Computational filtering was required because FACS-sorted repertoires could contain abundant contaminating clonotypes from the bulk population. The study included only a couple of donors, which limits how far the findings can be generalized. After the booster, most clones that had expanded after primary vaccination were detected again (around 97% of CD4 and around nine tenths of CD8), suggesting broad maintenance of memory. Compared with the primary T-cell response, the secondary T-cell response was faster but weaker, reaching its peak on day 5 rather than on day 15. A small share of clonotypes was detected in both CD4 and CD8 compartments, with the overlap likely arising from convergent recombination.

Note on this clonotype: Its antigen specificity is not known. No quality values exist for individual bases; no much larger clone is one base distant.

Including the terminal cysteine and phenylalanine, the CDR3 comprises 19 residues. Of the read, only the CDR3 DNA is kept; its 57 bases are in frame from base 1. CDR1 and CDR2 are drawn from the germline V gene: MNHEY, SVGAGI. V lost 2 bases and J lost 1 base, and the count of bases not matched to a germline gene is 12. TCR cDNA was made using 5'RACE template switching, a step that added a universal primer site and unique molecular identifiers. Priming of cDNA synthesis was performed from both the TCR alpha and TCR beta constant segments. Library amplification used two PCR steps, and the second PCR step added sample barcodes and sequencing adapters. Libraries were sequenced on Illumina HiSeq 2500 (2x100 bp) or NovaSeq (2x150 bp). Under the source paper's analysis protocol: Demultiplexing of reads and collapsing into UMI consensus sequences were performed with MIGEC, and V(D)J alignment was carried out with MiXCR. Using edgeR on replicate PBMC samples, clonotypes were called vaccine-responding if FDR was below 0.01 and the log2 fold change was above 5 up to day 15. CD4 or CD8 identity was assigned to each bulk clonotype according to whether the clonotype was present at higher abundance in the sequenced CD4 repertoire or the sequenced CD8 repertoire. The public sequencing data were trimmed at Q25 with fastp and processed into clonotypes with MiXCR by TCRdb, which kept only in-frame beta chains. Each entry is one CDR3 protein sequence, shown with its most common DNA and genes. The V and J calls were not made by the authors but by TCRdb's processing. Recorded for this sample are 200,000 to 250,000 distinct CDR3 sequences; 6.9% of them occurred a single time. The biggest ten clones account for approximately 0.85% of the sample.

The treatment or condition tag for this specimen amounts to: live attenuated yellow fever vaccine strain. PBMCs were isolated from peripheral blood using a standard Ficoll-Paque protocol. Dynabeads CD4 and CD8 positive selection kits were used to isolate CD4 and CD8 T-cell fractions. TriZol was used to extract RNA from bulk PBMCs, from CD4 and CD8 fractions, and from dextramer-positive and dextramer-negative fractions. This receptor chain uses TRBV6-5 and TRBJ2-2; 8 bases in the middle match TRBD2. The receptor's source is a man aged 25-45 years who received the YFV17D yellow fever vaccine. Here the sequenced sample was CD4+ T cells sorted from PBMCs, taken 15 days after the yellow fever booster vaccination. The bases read TGTGCCAGCAGTTACGTACAGCGGGAGTCACACAGGAACACCGGGGAGCTGTTTTTT. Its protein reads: CASSYVQRESHRNTGELFF.